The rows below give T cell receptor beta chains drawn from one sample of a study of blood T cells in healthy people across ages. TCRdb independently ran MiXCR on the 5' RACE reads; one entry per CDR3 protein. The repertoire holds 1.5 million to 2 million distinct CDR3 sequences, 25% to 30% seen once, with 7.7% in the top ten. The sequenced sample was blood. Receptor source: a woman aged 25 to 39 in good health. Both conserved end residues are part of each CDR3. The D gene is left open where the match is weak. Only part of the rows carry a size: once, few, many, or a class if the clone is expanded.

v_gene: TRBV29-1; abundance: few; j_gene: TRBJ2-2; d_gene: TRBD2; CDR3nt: TGCAGCGTCCGGCAAGCGGGGGGCGGTACCGGGGAGCTGTTTTTT; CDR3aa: CSVRQAGGGTGELFF
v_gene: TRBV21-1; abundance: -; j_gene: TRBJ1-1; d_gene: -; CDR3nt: TGTGCCAGCATCGCACCGGGACAGGGGAACACTGAAGCTTTCTTT; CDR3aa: CASIAPGQGNTEAFF
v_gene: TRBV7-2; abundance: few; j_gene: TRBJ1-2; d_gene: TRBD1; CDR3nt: TGTGCCAGCAGCCGACTGCCGGGACAGGGGGCGGGTGGCTACACCTTC; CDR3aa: CASSRLPGQGAGGYTF
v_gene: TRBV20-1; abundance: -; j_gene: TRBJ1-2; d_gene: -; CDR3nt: TGCAGTGCTCTTCTCCCGGGACGCTATGGCTACACCTTC; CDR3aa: CSALLPGRYGYTF
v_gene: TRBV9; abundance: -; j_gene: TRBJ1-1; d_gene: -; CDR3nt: TGTGCCAGCAGCGTAGGGCGAATGGACACTGAAGCTTTCTTT; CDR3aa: CASSVGRMDTEAFF
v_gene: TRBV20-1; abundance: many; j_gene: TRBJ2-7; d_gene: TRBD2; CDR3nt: TGCAGTGCTGCAACCGGGACTAGCAGGGACGAGCAGTACTTC; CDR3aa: CSAATGTSRDEQYF
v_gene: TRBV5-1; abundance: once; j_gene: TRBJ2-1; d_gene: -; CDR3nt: TGCGCCAGCAGCTTGGTCTACGGGCAGTTCTTC; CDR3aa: CASSLVYGQFF
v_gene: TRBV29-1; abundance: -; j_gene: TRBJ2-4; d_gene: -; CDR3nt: TGCAGCGTTGCCCCTACGGGACCCTCCTACAATGAGCAGTACTTC; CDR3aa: CSVAPTGPSYNEQYF
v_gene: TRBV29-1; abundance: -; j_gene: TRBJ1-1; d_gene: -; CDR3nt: TGCAGCCACCGGGGGCAGGCCGGCACTGAAGCTTTCTTT; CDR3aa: CSHRGQAGTEAFF
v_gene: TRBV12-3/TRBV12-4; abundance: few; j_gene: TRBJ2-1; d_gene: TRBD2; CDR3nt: TGTGCCAGCAGCCGGGACCCGGGGGGTCATGAGCAGTTCTTC; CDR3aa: CASSRDPGGHEQFF
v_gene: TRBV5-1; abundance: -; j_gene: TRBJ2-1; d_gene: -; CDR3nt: TGCGCCAGCGGCCCGAGGGGCCTAGGACACAATGAGCAGTTCTTC; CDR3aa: CASGPRGLGHNEQFF
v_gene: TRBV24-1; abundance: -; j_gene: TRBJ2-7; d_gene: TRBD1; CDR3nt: TGTGCCACCAGTGATGCACAGGGGCCCTCCTACGAGCAGTACTTC; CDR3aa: CATSDAQGPSYEQYF
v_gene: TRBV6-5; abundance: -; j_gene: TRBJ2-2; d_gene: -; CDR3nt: TGTGCCAGCAGCCCCCCAGGAATCACCGGGGAGCTGTTTTTT; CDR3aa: CASSPPGITGELFF
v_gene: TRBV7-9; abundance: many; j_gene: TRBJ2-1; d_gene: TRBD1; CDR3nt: TGTGCCAGCAGCCAATCGACAGGGCTTAAGGATGAGCAGTTCTTC; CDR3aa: CASSQSTGLKDEQFF
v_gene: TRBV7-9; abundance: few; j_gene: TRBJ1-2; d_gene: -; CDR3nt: TGTGCCAGCAGCTCATCGACAGTTAACTATGGCTACACCTTC; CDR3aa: CASSSSTVNYGYTF
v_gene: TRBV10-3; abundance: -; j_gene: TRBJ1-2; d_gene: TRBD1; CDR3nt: TGTGCCATCAGTGGGGCAGGGGGCCCGGATTCGGATGGCTACACCTTC; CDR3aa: CAISGAGGPDSDGYTF
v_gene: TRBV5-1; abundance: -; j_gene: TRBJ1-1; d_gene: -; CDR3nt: TGCGCCAGCAGCTTAACAAGGTATACTGAAGCTTTCTTT; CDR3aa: CASSLTRYTEAFF
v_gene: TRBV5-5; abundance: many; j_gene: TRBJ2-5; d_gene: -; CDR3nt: TGTGCCAGCAGCTTCGACAGGCGCCAAGAGACCCAGTACTTC; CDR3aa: CASSFDRRQETQYF
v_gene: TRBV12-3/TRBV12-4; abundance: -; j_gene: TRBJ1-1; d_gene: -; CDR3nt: TGTGCCAGCAGTTTAGTGACCCTTGGGGACACTGAAGCTTTCTTT; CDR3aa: CASSLVTLGDTEAFF
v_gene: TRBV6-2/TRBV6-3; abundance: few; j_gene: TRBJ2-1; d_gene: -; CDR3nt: TGTGCCAGCAGCCCACCTAGGACGACAAACTACAATGAGCAGTTCTTC; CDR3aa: CASSPPRTTNYNEQFF
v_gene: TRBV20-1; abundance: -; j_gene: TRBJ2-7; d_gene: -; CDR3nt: TGCAGTGCTAGAGGGCCATCAGGGGTTCCCTACGAGCAGTACTTC; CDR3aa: CSARGPSGVPYEQYF
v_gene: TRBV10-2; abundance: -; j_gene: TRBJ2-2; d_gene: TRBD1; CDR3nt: TGCGCCAGCAGTGAAGTTCAGGGGGCGGCGGTCACCGGGGAGCTGTTTTTT; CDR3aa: CASSEVQGAAVTGELFF
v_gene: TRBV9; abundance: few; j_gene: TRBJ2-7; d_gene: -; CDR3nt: TGTGCCAGCAGCGTAGCAGGGTCGAGCTCCTACGAGCAGTACTTC; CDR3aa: CASSVAGSSSYEQYF
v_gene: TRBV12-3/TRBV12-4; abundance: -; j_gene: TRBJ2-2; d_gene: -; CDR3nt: TGTGCCAGCAGTTTTGGGAGCAGCGGGGAGCTGTTTTTT; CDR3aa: CASSFGSSGELFF
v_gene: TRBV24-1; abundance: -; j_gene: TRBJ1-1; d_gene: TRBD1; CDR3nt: TGTGCCACCAGTGATTCTCCTGACAGGGGCGGACCAGAAGCTTTCTTT; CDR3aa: CATSDSPDRGGPEAFF
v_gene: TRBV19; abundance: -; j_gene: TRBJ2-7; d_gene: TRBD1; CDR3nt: TGTGCCAGTAGTTCAACGACAGGGACCTACGAGCAGTACTTC; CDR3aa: CASSSTTGTYEQYF
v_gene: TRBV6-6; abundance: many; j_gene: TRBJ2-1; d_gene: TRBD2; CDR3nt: TGTGCCAGCAGTTACGCCGGGGGGTACAATGAGCAGTTCTTC; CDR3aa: CASSYAGGYNEQFF
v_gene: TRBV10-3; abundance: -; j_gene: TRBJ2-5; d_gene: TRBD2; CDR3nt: TGTGCCATCAGCGCGAGGACTAGCGGGGGGGGAGAGACCCAGTACTTC; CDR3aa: CAISARTSGGGETQYF
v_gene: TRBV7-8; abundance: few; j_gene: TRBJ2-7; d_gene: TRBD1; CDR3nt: TGTGCCAGCCGGACGGGACAGACCTACGAGCAGTACTTC; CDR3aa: CASRTGQTYEQYF
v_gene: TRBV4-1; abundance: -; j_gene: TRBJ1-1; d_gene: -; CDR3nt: TGCGCCAGCAGCCAAGATCCGAACCGGGAGACTGAAGCTTTCTTT; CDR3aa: CASSQDPNRETEAFF
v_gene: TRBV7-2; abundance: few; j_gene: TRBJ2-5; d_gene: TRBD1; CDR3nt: TGTGCCAGCAGCCCCGCTGGGACAGGACAAGAGACCCAGTACTTC; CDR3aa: CASSPAGTGQETQYF
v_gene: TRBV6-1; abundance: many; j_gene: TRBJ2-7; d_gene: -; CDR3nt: TGTGCCAGCAGTGAAGCCCCGGGTGCCTACGAGCAGTACTTC; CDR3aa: CASSEAPGAYEQYF
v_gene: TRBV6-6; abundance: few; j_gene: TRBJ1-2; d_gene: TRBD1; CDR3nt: TGTGCCAGCAGACCCGGACAGGGGAGCTATGGCTACACCTTC; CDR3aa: CASRPGQGSYGYTF
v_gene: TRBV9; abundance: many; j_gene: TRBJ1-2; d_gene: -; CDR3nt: TGTGCCAGCAGCGTAGGGGTAGGGGGTAATGGCTACACCTTC; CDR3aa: CASSVGVGGNGYTF
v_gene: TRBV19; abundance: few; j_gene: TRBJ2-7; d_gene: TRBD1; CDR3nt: TGTGCCAGTAGCGGAACCGGGACAGGAGAATACGAGCAGTACTTC; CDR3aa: CASSGTGTGEYEQYF
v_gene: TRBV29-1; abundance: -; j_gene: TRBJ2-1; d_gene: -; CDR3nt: TGCAGCGTTGTAGGGGGGCTAAGCTACAATGAGCAGTTCTTC; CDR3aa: CSVVGGLSYNEQFF
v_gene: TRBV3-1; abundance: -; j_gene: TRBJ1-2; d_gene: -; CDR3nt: TGTGCCAGCAGCCAAGGATTCGGGCTTGTGGGCTATGGCTACACCTTC; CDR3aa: CASSQGFGLVGYGYTF
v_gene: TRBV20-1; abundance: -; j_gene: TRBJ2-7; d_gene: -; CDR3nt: TGCAGTGCTGAGGCTAGGGGGGGGCGGTCCTACAATGAGCAGTACTTC; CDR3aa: CSAEARGGRSYNEQYF
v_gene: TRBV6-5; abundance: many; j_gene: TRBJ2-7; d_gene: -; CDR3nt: TGTGCCAGCAGTAGCCTCGTGAAGGGGTTGCAGTACTTC; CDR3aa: CASSSLVKGLQYF
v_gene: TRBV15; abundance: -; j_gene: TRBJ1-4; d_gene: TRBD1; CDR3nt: TGTGCCACCAGCAGACCGACAGGGGGAACTAATGAAAAACTGTTTTTT; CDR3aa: CATSRPTGGTNEKLFF
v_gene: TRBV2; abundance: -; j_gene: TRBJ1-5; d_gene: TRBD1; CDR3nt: TGTGCCAGCAGTGTCGGGACAGGGCGCAATCAGCCCCAGCATTTT; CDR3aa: CASSVGTGRNQPQHF
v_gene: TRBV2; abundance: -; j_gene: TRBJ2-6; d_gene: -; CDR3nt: TGTGCCAGCATCATTCCGGGCTCTGGGGCCAACGTCCTGACTTTC; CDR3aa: CASIIPGSGANVLTF
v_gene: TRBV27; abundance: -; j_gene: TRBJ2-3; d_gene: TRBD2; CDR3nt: TGTGCCAGCAGTTTAAGCGGGAGTGTCACAGATACGCAGTATTTT; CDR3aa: CASSLSGSVTDTQYF
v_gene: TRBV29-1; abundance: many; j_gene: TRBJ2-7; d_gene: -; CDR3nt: TGCAGCGTTGGAGGGGCACTCTCCTACGAGCAGTACTTC; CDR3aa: CSVGGALSYEQYF
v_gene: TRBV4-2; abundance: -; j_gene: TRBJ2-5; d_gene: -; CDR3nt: TGTGCCAGCAGCCAAAGGGGGGTGGGGACTCAAGGGGAGACCCAGTACTTC; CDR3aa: CASSQRGVGTQGETQYF
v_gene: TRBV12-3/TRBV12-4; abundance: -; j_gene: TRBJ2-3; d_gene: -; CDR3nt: TGTGCCAGCGCCTTAGTGAGAACAGATATGCAGTATTTT; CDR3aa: CASALVRTDMQYF
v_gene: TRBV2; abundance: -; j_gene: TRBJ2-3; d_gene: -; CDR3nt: TGTGCCAGCAGTGGTCCAGACAGGAGTGGCACAGATACGCAGTATTTT; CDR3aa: CASSGPDRSGTDTQYF
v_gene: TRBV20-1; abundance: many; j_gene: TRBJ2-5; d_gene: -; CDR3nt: TGCAGTGCTGCCCGCGGGGTGGAAGAGACCCAGTACTTC; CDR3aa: CSAARGVEETQYF
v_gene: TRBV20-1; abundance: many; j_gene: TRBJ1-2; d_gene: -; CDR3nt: TGCAGTGCTAGAGATCGGGGTCGCTACTATGGCTACACCTTC; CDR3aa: CSARDRGRYYGYTF
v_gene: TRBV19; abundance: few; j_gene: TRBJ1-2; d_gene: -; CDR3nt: TGTGCCAGTAGTAGGGACGGAATCTATGGCTACACCTTC; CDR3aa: CASSRDGIYGYTF
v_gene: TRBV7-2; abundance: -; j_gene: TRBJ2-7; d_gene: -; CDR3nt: TGTGCCAGCAGCTCCCCGGGACGGGCCTACGAGCAGTACTTC; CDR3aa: CASSSPGRAYEQYF